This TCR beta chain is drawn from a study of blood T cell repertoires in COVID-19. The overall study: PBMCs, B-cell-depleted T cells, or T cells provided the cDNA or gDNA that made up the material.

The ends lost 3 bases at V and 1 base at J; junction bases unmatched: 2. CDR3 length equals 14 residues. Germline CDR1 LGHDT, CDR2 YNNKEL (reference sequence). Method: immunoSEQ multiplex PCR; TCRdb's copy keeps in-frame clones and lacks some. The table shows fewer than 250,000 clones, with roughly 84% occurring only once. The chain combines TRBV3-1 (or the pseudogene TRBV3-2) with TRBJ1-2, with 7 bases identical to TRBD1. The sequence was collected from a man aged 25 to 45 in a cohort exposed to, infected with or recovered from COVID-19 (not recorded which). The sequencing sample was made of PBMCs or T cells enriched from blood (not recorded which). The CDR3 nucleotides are TGTGCCAGCAGCCAGGGACAGCGTAACTATGGCTACACCTTC. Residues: CASSQGQRNYGYTF.